The 16 T cell receptor beta chains below come from one sample, sequenced in a study of graft-versus-host responses after intestinal transplantation. Generated by immunoSEQ multiplex PCR, the TCRdb table keeps only in-frame clones and is missing some. The table includes about 90,000 clones, 94% detected once. No antigen has been assigned to these receptors. The sequencing used unstimulated CD4+ T cells sorted from spleen or lymph node cells, collected before transplant. The receptors originated from a human donor who was the organ donor for an intestinal transplant.

The chain employs TRBV5-5 and TRBJ1-6, with unresolved D. Germline loops: CDR1 SGHKS, CDR2 YYEKEE (reference sequence). This CDR3 comprises 14 residues. V shed 2 bases and J shed 8 bases, with 11 bases lying between them. Here the CDR3 DNA reads TGTGCCAGCAGCTTAATGGTGAGGGATTCACCCCTCCACTTT. It encodes CASSLMVRDSPLHF.

This sequence joins TRBV6-5 and TRBJ1-5; D is undetermined. This CDR3 is built from 12 residues. The germline V gene encodes CDR1 MNHEY and CDR2 SVGAGI. V dropped 8 bases and J dropped 4 bases, with 9 bases sitting between them. The CDR3 spells CASATGNQPQHF. CDR3 nucleotide sequence: TGTGCCAGCGCCACGGGGAATCAGCCCCAGCATTTT.

The chain is built from TRBV11-2 and TRBJ2-5, with D maybe TRBD1 (6 bases). The germline gives CDR1 SGHAT, CDR2 FQNNGV. V lost 3 bases to trimming and J lost 5 bases, with 16 bases between them. The CDR3 length is 15 residues. CDR3 DNA: TGTGCCAGCAGCTTCCTCAGGGGTTGGTTGGAGACCCAGTACTTC. Translation gives CASSFLRGWLETQYF.

The rearrangement uses TRBV6-1 and TRBJ1-6; D remains unclear. Per germline, CDR1 MNHNS and CDR2 SASEGT. V lost 6 bases and J 8 bases, leaving 11 bases between the germline ends. This CDR3 has 13 residues. CDR3 protein: CASRQSGDSPLHF. The CDR3 nucleotides read TGTGCCAGCAGGCAGAGCGGAGATTCACCCCTCCACTTT.

The J gene is TRBJ2-2, the V gene TRBV5-5; D might be TRBD1 or TRBD2, each matching 5 bases. Germline V gene sequence: CDR1 SGHKS, CDR2 YYEKEE (reference sequence). V was trimmed by 3 bases and J by 0 bases, leaving 15 bases between them. This CDR3 contains 17 residues. The CDR3: CASSSPSGGSNTGELFF. The DNA of the CDR3 is TGTGCCAGCAGCTCGCCGAGTGGGGGATCGAACACCGGGGAGCTGTTTTTT.

This clone was picked up one time. The chain is built from TRBV5-1 and TRBJ1-1; no definite D call. Germline V gives CDR1 SGHRS, CDR2 YFSETQ. With 5 bases removed from V and 0 bases from J, the gap between germline ends came to 11 bases. This CDR3 comprises 14 residues. CDR3 sequence: CASRTTGMNTEAFF. CDR3 in DNA: TGCGCCAGCAGAACGACCGGGATGAACACTGAAGCTTTCTTT.

The chain uses TRBV4-1 and TRBJ1-1; 9 bases line up with TRBD1. The CDR3 consists of 14 residues. Per germline, CDR1 MGHRA and CDR2 YSYEKL. V gave up 0 bases and J gave up 10 bases; unmatched junction bases: 6. CDR3 in DNA: TGCGCCAGCAGCCAAGAACCTGGGACAGGGATAGCTTTCTTT. Its translation: CASSQEPGTGIAFF.

The V gene is TRBV2, the J gene TRBJ1-2, with 8 positions matching TRBD1. CDR1 and CDR2 from the germline V gene are SNHLY and FYNNEI. The length of the CDR3 is 12 residues. V was clipped by 5 bases and J by 7 bases; unmatched bases: 3. CDR3 loop: CASSQGASGYTF. In DNA form, the CDR3 reads TGTGCCAGCAGTCAGGGGGCTAGTGGCTACACCTTC.

The rearrangement uses TRBV19 and TRBJ2-3; 9 bases are a match to TRBD1. The CDR3 has 16 amino acids. Germline CDR1 and CDR2: LNHDA and SQIVND (reference sequence). The junction had 14 bases not matched to a gene; V was cut back by 5 bases and J by 8 bases. The CDR3 is CASSDPRDREFGTQYF. CDR3 bases: TGTGCCAGTAGTGACCCTCGGGACAGGGAATTTGGTACGCAGTATTTT.

The rearrangement joins TRBV5-1 to TRBJ1-2; 9 bases align to TRBD1. The CDR3 length is 15 residues. J was trimmed by 4 bases and V by 4 bases; bases with no gene match: 8. The germline CDR1 and CDR2 sequences are SGHRS and YFSETQ. CDR3 protein: CASSVTGGDSYGYTF. CDR3 DNA sequence: TGCGCCAGCAGCGTAACAGGGGGCGATAGCTATGGCTACACCTTC.

The chain's CDR3 is CASSRTNSGNTIYF. The DNA for the CDR3 is TGTGCCAGCAGCAGGACAAACTCTGGAAACACCATATATTTT. This rearrangement joins TRBV5-4 to TRBJ1-3; a weak D match, TRBD1 (5 bases). The V end lost 4 bases, the J end lost 0 bases, and 8 bases lay between the germline ends. The length of the CDR3 is 14 residues. CDR1 and CDR2 (germline): SGHNT, YYREEE (reference sequence).

This rearrangement joins TRBV5-4 to TRBJ1-4; 8 bases map to TRBD1. Losses at the gene ends were 5 bases for V and 7 bases for J; bases not matched to a gene: 4. Germline V gives CDR1 SGHNT, CDR2 YYREEE (reference sequence). The CDR3 totals 13 residues. Here the CDR3 reads CASSYGQGEKLFF. In DNA, the CDR3 is TGTGCCAGCAGTTACGGACAGGGTGAAAAACTGTTTTTT.

This rearrangement joins TRBV7-8 to TRBJ2-3; weak D call: TRBD2 (6 bases). V was trimmed by 5 bases and J by 2 bases, leaving 14 bases between them. The CDR3 has 15 amino acids. Germline lookup yields CDR1 SGHVS and CDR2 FQNEAQ. The CDR3 DNA reads as TGTGCCAGCAGCCAGAGTCGGGGGATCACAGATACGCAGTATTTT. The encoded protein is CASSQSRGITDTQYF.

V gene TRBV5-4 combines with J gene TRBJ1-5; weak D call: TRBD1 (6 bases). Germline lookup yields CDR1 SGHNT and CDR2 YYREEE (reference sequence). Trimming stripped 4 bases from V and 7 bases from J, with 18 bases between. The CDR3 totals 15 residues. The CDR3 spells CASSPEQGSGQPQHF. The DNA of the CDR3 is TGTGCCAGCAGCCCAGAACAGGGATCCGGGCAGCCCCAGCATTTT. Looking up the rest from reference TRBV5-4 and TRBJ1-5 gives the full variable domain: ETGVTQSPTHLIKTRGQQVTLRCSSQSGHNTVSWYQQALGQGPQFIFQYYREEENGRGNFPPRFSGLQFPNYSSELNVNALELDDSALYLCASSPEQGSGQPQHFGDGTRLSIL.

The chain links TRBV2 to TRBJ1-2; D gene ambiguous. The length of the CDR3 is 12 residues. V lost 8 bases, J lost 5 bases, and 12 bases lay in between. Germline CDR1 SNHLY, CDR2 FYNNEI. CDR3 bases: TGTGCCAGCTACCCGAGTCAGTATGGCTACACCTTC. Translation: CASYPSQYGYTF.

This chain links TRBV11-3 with TRBJ2-1; 8 bases match TRBD1. Per the germline V gene, CDR1 is SGHNT and CDR2 is YENEEA. The CDR3 length is 15 residues. J gave up 7 bases and V 4 bases, and 9 bases lay outside the gene matches. The CDR3 sequence is CASSSPDRGRNEQFF. The CDR3 DNA reads as TGTGCCAGCAGCTCACCCGACAGGGGTCGGAATGAGCAGTTCTTC.